Presented here are 15 T cell receptor beta chains from one specimen sequenced in a study of blood T cell repertoires in COVID-19 (dated by TCRdb to about 2020). Preparation of the library involved the immunoSEQ multiplex PCR assay. In its TCRdb copy, this immuneACCESS table keeps in-frame sequences only and misses some clones. Where compared with another copy, unresolved V genes explain less than half of these, and the others have no known cause. Recorded for this sample are roughly 190,000 clones; over 75% of them occurred a single time. The ten largest clones add up to around 12% of the sample. Sequencing was carried out using peripheral blood. Source of these receptors: a woman aged 45-65 years with acute or convalescent COVID-19.

This chain links TRBV28 with TRBJ1-4; D remains unclear. V lost 5 bases and J lost 0, with 7 bases in between. Germline CDR1 reads MDHEN; CDR2 reads SYDVKM. CDR3 length: 14 amino acids. The CDR3 loop is CASSMQSTNEKLFF. CDR3 coding DNA: TGTGCCAGCAGTATGCAGTCAACTAATGAAAAACTGTTTTTT.

The genes are TRBV29-1 and TRBJ1-1; 7 positions agree with TRBD1. Germline trimming cut 4 bases from V and 9 bases from J; bases unmatched to any gene: 23. The CDR3 is 17 residues long. Germline assignment: CDR1 SQVTM and CDR2 ANQGSEA. CDR3 residues: CSVVNGRTGVGVSQAFF. The CDR3 nucleotides are TGCAGCGTTGTTAATGGGAGAACAGGGGTGGGCGTTTCCCAAGCTTTCTTT.

This chain connects TRBV27 to TRBJ1-2; 8 positions match TRBD1. With V trimmed by 7 bases and J by 8 bases, 12 bases remained unmatched. CDR1 is MNHEY, CDR2 SMNVEV, per germline (reference sequence). The CDR3 has 14 residues. The CDR3 nucleotides read TGTGCCAGCATGCACAGACAGGGGCAACGGGGCTACACCTTC. The encoded protein is CASMHRQGQRGYTF.

The V call is TRBV7-8, the J call TRBJ2-7; tentatively, D is TRBD2 (5 bases). The V end was cut by 5 bases, the J end by 2 bases, with 10 bases between. Germline CDR1 is SGHVS and CDR2 is FQNEAQ. CDR3 length: 13 residues. CDR3 coding DNA: TGTGCCAGCAGCCGTAGAGGGACCTACGAGCAGTACTTC. This translates into CASSRRGTYEQYF.

This chain uses TRBV7-8 with TRBJ2-7; a possible D gene is TRBD1 (5 bases). Trimming took off 1 base at V and 2 bases at J, with 9 bases between the two ends. The CDR3 has 14 residues. Germline lookup yields CDR1 SGHVS and CDR2 FQNEAQ. The CDR3 protein is CASSLETVTYEQYF. The CDR3 DNA follows: TGTGCCAGCAGCTTAGAGACAGTTACCTACGAGCAGTACTTC.

The V and J genes are TRBV5-1 and TRBJ2-1; weak D call: TRBD2 (6 bases). The CDR3 is 15 amino acids. V shed 7 bases and J shed 0 bases, with 14 bases lying between them. Germline V gives CDR1 SGHRS, CDR2 YFSETQ. The CDR3 DNA sequence: TGCGCCAGCGGCTCCCGGGGGAGCTCCTACAATGAGCAGTTCTTC. Amino acids: CASGSRGSSYNEQFF.

The chain carries TRBV19 and TRBJ2-3; 10 bases fit TRBD2. CDR1 and CDR2 from the germline V gene are LNHDA and SQIVND (reference sequence). Trimming at V came to 5 bases and at J to 7 bases, leaving 12 bases not matched to a gene. CDR3 length equals 16 residues. As DNA, the CDR3 is TGTGCCAGTAGTTTCCTAGTAGCGGGGGGCCAATATACGCAGTATTTT. Protein sequence: CASSFLVAGGQYTQYF.

The V and J genes are TRBV5-6 and TRBJ1-1, with TRBD1 identical over 9 bases. There are 15 residues in the CDR3. The V segment lost 3 bases and the J segment 4 bases; nucleotides outside the gene matches: 7. Germline CDR1 is SGHDT and CDR2 is YYEEEE. Written as DNA, the CDR3 is TGTGCCAGCAGCTGGGGACAGGGACGAGGCACTGAAGCTTTCTTT. This sequence encodes CASSWGQGRGTEAFF.

V usage is TRBV3-1 (or the pseudogene TRBV3-2) and J usage is TRBJ1-2; D is uncertain. The V and J ends lost 11 bases and 3 bases respectively, with 7 bases between them. The CDR3 is 10 amino acids. Germline assignment: CDR1 LGHDT and CDR2 YNNKEL (reference sequence). CDR3 loop: CAAGDYGYTF. CDR3 bases: TGTGCCGCTGGAGACTATGGCTACACCTTC.

The table lists this clone with a count of one. V and J are TRBV5-1 and TRBJ1-4; 7 bases map to TRBD1. Germline lookup yields CDR1 SGHRS and CDR2 YFSETQ. Losses at the gene ends were 3 bases for V and 2 bases for J; bases not matched to a gene: 4. The CDR3 length is 15 residues. Written as DNA, the CDR3 is TGCGCCAGCAGCTCGACAGGGATGACTAATGAAAAACTGTTTTTT. It specifies CASSSTGMTNEKLFF.

This clone has only a few counts. V usage is TRBV7-8 and J usage is TRBJ2-1; 10 nucleotides align to TRBD2. Germline V lookup: CDR1 SGHVS, CDR2 FQNEAQ. This CDR3 comprises 15 residues. V shed 0 bases, J shed 8 bases, and the junction held 4 bases outside the gene matches. The CDR3, as DNA: TGTGCCAGCAGCTTAGCTAGCGGGAGGTCCCATGAGCAGTTCTTC. This translates into CASSLASGRSHEQFF.

The rearrangement joins TRBV5-6 to TRBJ2-6, with 8 bases lining up with TRBD1. The V gene end was trimmed by 1 base and the J gene end by 1 base; junction bases not matched to a gene: 4. The CDR3 contains 17 residues. The germline V gene encodes CDR1 SGHDT and CDR2 YYEEEE. CDR3 residues: CASSLYRGMSGANVLTF. In DNA, the CDR3 is TGTGCCAGCAGCTTGTACAGGGGGATGTCTGGGGCCAACGTCCTGACTTTC.

V is TRBV5-5 and J is TRBJ2-7; TRBD1 agrees at 7 bases. CDR1 is SGHKS and CDR2 is YYEKEE in the germline V gene (reference sequence). The CDR3 covers 15 residues. Losses at the gene ends were 4 bases for V and 6 bases for J; bases not matched to a gene: 13. This chain's CDR3 is CASSPPGTVRGEQYF. CDR3 sequence (DNA): TGTGCCAGCAGCCCACCTGGGACAGTGAGAGGCGAGCAGTACTTC. Full variable domain (missing parts from reference TRBV5-5 and TRBJ2-7): DAGVTQSPTHLIKTRGQQVTLRCSPISGHKSVSWYQQVLGQGPQFIFQYYEKEERGRGNFPDRFSARQFPNYSSELNVNALLLGDSALYLCASSPPGTVRGEQYFGPGTRLTVT.

V and J are TRBV6-6 and TRBJ2-3, with D possibly TRBD2 on 6 matching bases. Germline V gene data show CDR1 as MNHNY and CDR2 as SVGAGI (reference sequence). CDR3 size: 12 residues. The V end was cut by 8 bases, the J end by 0 bases, with 6 bases between. The CDR3 DNA reads TGTGCCAGCGGGGGGAGCACAGATACGCAGTATTTT. Its protein is CASGGSTDTQYF.

The chain has TRBV11-2 and TRBJ1-1; maybe TRBD1 (6 bases). The CDR3 runs 14 residues. The V gene's germline CDR1 is SGHAT and CDR2 FQNNGV. V gave up 4 bases and J gave up 4 bases, with 13 bases separating them. The CDR3 nucleotides read TGTGCCAGCAGCTACAACAGGGTTGGCACTGAAGCTTTCTTT. As protein: CASSYNRVGTEAFF.